These T cell receptor beta chains were read from a single sample in a study of T cells after yellow fever vaccination. TCRdb re-called the 5' RACE reads with MiXCR, one entry per CDR3 protein. The table has 150,000 to 200,000 distinct CDR3 sequences, 9.5% to 11% seen once. The input for sequencing was CD8+ T cells sorted from PBMCs, taken 15 days after the yellow fever booster vaccination. The receptors come from a man aged 18 to 35 who received the YFV17D yellow fever vaccine. Both conserved end residues are part of each CDR3. A D gene is named only where the DNA matches it firmly. The size field is filled for only some rows; it gives once, few, many or a size class.

j_call d_call v_call cdr3_length clone_size cdr3_nt cdr3_aa
TRBJ2-7 . TRBV27 14 . TGTGCCAGCAAGTGGAAGGGACTCACTTACGAGCAGTACTTC CASKWKGLTYEQYF
TRBJ1-2 TRBD1 TRBV7-6 15 . TGTGCCAGCAGCCCGGGACAGGGATCGTTACTGGGCTACACCTTC CASSPGQGSLLGYTF
TRBJ2-1 . TRBV10-3 14 . TGTGCCACAACCAAGGGGGGCTCTTACAATGAGCAGTTCTTC CATTKGGSYNEQFF
TRBJ2-1 . TRBV5-1 14 few TGCGCCAGCAGCTTTGCAGGATTTAACAATGAGCAGTTCTTC CASSFAGFNNEQFF
TRBJ2-1 . TRBV19 10 few TGTGCCACCGCAGACGGTGAGCAGTTCTTC CATADGEQFF
TRBJ1-2 . TRBV7-9 15 few TGTGCCAGCAGCTCCCCACCACAGCAGGACTATGGCTACACCTTC CASSSPPQQDYGYTF
TRBJ2-1 . TRBV7-9 17 . TGTGCCAGCAGCTTAGTCATTGGTCAGTCAGCCTACAATGAGCAGTTCTTC CASSLVIGQSAYNEQFF
TRBJ2-3 . TRBV11-2 14 . TGTGCCAGCAGCTTAGGACCCGTCATGGATACGCAGTATTTT CASSLGPVMDTQYF
TRBJ2-1 TRBD1 TRBV10-3 13 few TGTGCCACCGGACAGGGGACACACAATGAGCAGTTCTTC CATGQGTHNEQFF
TRBJ1-2 TRBD1 TRBV7-9 18 many TGTGCCAGCAGCCAGGGGGACAGAGCCCTCCTAACTAACTATGGCTACACCTTC CASSQGDRALLTNYGYTF
TRBJ2-2 TRBD2 TRBV9 18 few TGTGCCAGCAGCCCCGGGACTAGCGGGGGGGCGTTCACCGGGGAGCTGTTTTTT CASSPGTSGGAFTGELFF
TRBJ2-5 . TRBV4-2 18 . TGTGCCAGCAGCCAAGAGGAGCGCGCGGCAGTTACGCAAGAGACCCAGTACTTC CASSQEERAAVTQETQYF
TRBJ2-5 . TRBV3-2 15 few TGTGCCAGCAGCGGATTACTGGATTTTAAAGAGACCCAGTACTTC CASSGLLDFKETQYF
TRBJ1-1 TRBD1 TRBV15 15 . TGTGCCACCAGCAGAACAGGGGGCATGAACACTGAAGCTTTCTTT CATSRTGGMNTEAFF
TRBJ1-5 . TRBV6-5 12 few TGTGCCAGTAGTCACTTCAATCAGCCCCAGCATTTT CASSHFNQPQHF
TRBJ1-1 . TRBV5-1 14 . TGCGCCAGCAGCTTGAGAAGGGTAAGGACTGAAGCTTTCTTT CASSLRRVRTEAFF